This is a list of T cell receptor beta chains from one sample in a study of radiotherapy plus CTLA-4 blockade in lung cancer. The assay was immunoSEQ multiplex PCR, and TCRdb's table has in-frame clones only and misses some. The sample yields roughly 100,000 clones, about 84% seen once. The sample consisted of peripheral blood, taken from a patient treated with radiotherapy plus ipilimumab. The origin of the receptors is a human donor with non-small cell lung cancer that progressed on radiotherapy plus ipilimumab. Some clones in this sample may be carry-over from other donors' samples. The CDR3 runs from the conserved cysteine through the conserved F or W.

>15|TRBV6-5|TRBJ1-1
CASSYSTGLNTEAFF
>12|TRBV7-8|TRBJ2-5
CASSWLQETQYF
>14|TRBV19|TRBJ2-7
CASSRQGTQYEQYF
>14|TRBV9|TRBJ1-4
CASSVGGDREKLFF
>19|TRBV2|TRBJ1-4
CASSENGVRGWRANEKLFF
>12|TRBV2|TRBJ2-7
CASSMNLYEQYF
>15|TRBV10-3|TRBJ1-2
CAISESTGGAGGYTF
>14|TRBV2|TRBJ1-1
CASSDLTGDTEAFF
>13|TRBV9|TRBJ1-1
CASSVAQNTEAFF
>15|TRBV6-5|TRBJ1-4
CASSGRTGTNEKLFF
>14|TRBV15|TRBJ1-2
CATSSDRGGYGYTF